This T cell receptor beta chain originates from a study of early T cells in non-severe SARS-CoV-2 infection. Researchers attached unique molecular identifiers to individual cDNA molecules. One entry per CDR3 protein, called by TCRdb with MiXCR from the 5' RACE reads. The data hold over 25,000 distinct CDR3 sequences, with around 5% observed a single time. Germline V gene sequence: CDR1 SGHAT, CDR2 FQDESV (reference sequence). There are 13 residues in the CDR3. Trimming took off 2 bases at V and 4 bases at J, with 5 bases between the two ends. This clonotype was picked up a small number of times. Material: whole blood. The TCR sequence derives from an adult who was a healthcare worker with PCR-confirmed SARS-CoV-2 infection or an uninfected control (not recorded which). This sequence joins TRBV11-1 and TRBJ2-2; D is unresolved. The CDR3 coding sequence is TGTGCCAGCAGCTTATCTAGCACCGGGGAGCTGTTTTTT. This translates into CASSLSSTGELFF.